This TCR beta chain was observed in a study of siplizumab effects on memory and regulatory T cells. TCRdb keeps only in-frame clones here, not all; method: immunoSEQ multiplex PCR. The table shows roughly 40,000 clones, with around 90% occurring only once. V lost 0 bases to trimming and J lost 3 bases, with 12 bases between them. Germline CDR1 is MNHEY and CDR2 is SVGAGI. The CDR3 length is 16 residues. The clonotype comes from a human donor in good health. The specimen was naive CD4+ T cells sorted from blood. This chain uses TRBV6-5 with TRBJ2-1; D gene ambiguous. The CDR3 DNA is TGTGCCAGCAGTTACTCGCTCACTACCAACTACAATGAGCAGTTCTTC. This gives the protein CASSYSLTTNYNEQFF.